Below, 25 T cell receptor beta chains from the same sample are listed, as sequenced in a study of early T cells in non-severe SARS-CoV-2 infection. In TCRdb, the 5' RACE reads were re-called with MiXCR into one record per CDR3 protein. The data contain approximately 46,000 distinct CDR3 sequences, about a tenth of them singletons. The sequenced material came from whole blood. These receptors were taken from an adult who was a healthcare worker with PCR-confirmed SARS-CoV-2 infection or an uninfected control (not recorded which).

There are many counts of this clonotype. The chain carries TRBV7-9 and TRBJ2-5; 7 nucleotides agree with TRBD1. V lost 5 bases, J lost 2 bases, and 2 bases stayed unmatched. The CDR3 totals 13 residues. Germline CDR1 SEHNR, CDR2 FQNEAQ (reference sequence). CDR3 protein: CASSGQVQETQYF. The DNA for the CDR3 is TGTGCCAGCAGCGGACAGGTTCAAGAGACCCAGTACTTC. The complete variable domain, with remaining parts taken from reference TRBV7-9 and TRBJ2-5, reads DTGVSQNPRHKITKRGQNVTFRCDPISEHNRLYWYRQTLGQGPEFLTYFQNEAQLEKSRLLSDRFSAERPKGSFSTLEIQRTEQGDSAMYLCASSGQVQETQYFGPGTRLLVL.

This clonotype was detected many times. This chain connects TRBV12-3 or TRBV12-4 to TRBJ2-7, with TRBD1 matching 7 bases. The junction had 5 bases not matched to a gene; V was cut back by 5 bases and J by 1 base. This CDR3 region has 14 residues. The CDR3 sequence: CASSPEDRSYEQYF. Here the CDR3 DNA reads TGTGCCAGCAGTCCAGAGGACAGGTCCTACGAGCAGTACTTC.

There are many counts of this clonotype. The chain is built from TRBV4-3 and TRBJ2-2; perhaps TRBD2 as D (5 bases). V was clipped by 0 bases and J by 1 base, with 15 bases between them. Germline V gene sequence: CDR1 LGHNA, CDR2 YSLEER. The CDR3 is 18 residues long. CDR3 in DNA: TGCGCCAGCAGCCAAGAGCGGGTACAAACCCTGAACACCGGGGAGCTGTTTTTT. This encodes CASSQERVQTLNTGELFF.

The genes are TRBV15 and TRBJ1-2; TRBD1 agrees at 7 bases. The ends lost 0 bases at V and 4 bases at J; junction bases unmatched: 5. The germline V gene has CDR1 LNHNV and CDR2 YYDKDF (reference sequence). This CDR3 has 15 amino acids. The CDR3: CATSREQGRFYGYTF. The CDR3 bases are TGTGCCACCAGCAGAGAACAGGGGAGGTTCTATGGCTACACCTTC.

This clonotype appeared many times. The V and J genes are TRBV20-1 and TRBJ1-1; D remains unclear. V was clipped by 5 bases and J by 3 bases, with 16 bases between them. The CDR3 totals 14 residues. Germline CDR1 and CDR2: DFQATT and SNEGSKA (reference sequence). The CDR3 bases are TGCAGTGCTCCCCACCCCGGGCGGGACACTGAAGCTTTCTTT. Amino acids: CSAPHPGRDTEAFF.

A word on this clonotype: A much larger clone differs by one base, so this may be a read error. DNA for the CDR3: TGTGCCATCAGCTTTTGGACTAGCGGCTACGAGCAGTACTTC. Its translation is CAISFWTSGYEQYF. V and J are TRBV11-1 and TRBJ2-7; the match to TRBD2 covers 10 bases. CDR3 length: 14 residues. Germline V gene lookup returns CDR1 SGHAT and CDR2 FQDESV (reference sequence).

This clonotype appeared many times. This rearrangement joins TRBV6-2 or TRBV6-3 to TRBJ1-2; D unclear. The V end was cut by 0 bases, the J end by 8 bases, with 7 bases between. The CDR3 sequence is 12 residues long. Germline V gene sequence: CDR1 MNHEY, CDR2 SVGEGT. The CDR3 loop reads CASSYSKRGYTF. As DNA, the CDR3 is TGTGCCAGCAGTTACTCGAAGAGGGGCTACACCTTC.

CDR3 coding DNA: TGTGCCAGCAGTTCCCCCCCAAGTCGGAATGAGCAGTTCTTC. It encodes CASSSPPSRNEQFF. The rearrangement uses TRBV28 and TRBJ2-1; D unresolved. Between the trimmed V and J ends, which lost 4 bases and 7 bases, there was a span of 14 bases. This CDR3 region has 14 residues. Per germline, CDR1 MDHEN and CDR2 SYDVKM.

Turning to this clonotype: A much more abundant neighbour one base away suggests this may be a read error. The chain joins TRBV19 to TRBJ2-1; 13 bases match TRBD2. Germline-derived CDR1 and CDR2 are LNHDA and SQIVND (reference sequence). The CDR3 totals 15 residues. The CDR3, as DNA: TGTGCCAGTAGTAGACTAGCGGGAGGACACAATGTGCAGTTCTTC. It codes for CASSRLAGGHNVQFF.

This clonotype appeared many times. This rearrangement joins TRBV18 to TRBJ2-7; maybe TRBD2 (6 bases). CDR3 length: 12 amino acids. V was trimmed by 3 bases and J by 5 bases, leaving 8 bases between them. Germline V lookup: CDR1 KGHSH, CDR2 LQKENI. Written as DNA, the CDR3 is TGTGCCAGCTCACCGACGGGGGACGAGCAGTACTTC. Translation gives CASSPTGDEQYF.

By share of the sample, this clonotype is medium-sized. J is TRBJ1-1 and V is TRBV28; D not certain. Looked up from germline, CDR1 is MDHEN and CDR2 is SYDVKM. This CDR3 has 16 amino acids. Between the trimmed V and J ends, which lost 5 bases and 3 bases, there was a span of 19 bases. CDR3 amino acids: CASSPLGRAWDTEAFF. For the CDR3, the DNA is TGTGCCAGCAGTCCCTTGGGGAGGGCTTGGGACACTGAAGCTTTCTTT.

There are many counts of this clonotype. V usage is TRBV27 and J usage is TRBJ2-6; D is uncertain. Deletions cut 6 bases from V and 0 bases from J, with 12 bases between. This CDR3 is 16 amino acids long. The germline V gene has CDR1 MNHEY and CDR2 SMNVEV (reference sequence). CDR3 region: CASRPTRLSGANVLTF. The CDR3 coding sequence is TGTGCCAGCAGACCAACGCGTCTCTCTGGGGCCAACGTCCTGACTTTC.

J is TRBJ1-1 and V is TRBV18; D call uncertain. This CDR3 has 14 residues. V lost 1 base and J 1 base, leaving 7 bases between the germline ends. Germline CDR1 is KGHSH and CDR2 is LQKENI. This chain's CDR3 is CASSPREANTEAFF. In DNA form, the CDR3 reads TGTGCCAGCTCACCACGAGAGGCGAACACTGAAGCTTTCTTT.

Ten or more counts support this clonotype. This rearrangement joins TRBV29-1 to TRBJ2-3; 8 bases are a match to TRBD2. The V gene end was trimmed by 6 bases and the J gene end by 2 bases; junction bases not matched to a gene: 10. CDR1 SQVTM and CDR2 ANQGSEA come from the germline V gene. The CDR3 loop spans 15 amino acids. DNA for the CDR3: TGCAGCGTAAAAAGGGCAGCGGGGGCCACAGATACGCAGTATTTT. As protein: CSVKRAAGATDTQYF.

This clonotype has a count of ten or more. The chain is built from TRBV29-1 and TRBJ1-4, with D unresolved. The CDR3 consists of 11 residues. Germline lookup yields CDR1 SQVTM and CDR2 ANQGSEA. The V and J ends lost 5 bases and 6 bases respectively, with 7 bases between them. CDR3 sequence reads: CSVKRDEKLFF. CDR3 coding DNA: TGCAGCGTTAAAAGGGATGAAAAACTGTTTTTT.

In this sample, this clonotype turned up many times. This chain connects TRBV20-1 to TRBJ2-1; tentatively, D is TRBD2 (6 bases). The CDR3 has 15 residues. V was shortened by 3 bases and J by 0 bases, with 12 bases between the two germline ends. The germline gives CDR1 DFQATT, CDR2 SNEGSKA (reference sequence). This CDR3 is CSARRGMSSYNEQFF. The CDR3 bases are TGCAGTGCTAGGCGGGGAATGAGCTCCTACAATGAGCAGTTCTTC.

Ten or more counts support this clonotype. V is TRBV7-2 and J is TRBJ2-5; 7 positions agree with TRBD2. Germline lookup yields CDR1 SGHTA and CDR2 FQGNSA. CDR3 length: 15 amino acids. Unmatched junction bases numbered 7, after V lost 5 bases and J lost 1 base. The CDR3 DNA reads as TGTGCCAGCAGCACCCGAGCGGGACCCCAAGAGACCCAGTACTTC. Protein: CASSTRAGPQETQYF.

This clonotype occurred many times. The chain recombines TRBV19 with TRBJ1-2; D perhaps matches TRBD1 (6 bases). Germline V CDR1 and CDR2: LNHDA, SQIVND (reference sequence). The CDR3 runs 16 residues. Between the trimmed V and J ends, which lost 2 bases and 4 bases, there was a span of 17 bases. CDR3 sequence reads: CASSITGKSRVYGYTF. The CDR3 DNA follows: TGTGCCAGTAGTATAACAGGGAAAAGCAGAGTCTATGGCTACACCTTC. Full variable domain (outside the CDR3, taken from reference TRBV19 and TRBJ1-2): DGGITQSPKYLFRKEGQNVTLSCEQNLNHDAMYWYRQDPGQGLRLIYYSQIVNDFQKGDIAEGYSVSREKKESFPLTVTSAQKNPTAFYLCASSITGKSRVYGYTFGSGTRLTVV.

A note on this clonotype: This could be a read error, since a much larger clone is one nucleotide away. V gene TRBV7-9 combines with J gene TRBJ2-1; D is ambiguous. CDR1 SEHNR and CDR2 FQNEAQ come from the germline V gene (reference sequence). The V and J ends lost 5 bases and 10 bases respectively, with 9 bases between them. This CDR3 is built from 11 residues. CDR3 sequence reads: CASSPLVEQFF. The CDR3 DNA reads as TGTGCCAGCAGCCCCCTTGTGGAGCAGTTCTTC.

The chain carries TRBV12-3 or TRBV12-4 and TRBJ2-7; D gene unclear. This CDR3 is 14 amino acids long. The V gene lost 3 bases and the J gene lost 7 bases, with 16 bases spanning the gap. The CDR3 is CASSLRTAMGEQYF. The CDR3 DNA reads TGTGCCAGCAGTTTGCGGACGGCTATGGGGGAGCAGTACTTC.

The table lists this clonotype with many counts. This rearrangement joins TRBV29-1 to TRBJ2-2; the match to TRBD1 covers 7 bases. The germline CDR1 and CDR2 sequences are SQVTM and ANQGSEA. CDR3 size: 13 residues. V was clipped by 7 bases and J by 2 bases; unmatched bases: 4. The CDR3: CSGRQGNTGELFF. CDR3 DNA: TGCAGCGGGAGACAGGGTAACACCGGGGAGCTGTTTTTT.

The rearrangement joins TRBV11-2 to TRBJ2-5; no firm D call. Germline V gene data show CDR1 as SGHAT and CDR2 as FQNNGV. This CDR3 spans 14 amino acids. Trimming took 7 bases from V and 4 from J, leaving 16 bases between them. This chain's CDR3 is CASTHDPARETQYF. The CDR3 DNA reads TGTGCCAGCACTCATGACCCGGCGAGAGAGACCCAGTACTTC.

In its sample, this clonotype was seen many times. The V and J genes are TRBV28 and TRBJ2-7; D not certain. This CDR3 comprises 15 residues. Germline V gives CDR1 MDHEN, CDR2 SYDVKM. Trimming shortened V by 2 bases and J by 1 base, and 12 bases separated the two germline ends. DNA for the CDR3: TGTGCCAGCAGTTTAACCACTACGGGTTCCTACGAGCAGTACTTC. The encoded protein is CASSLTTTGSYEQYF.

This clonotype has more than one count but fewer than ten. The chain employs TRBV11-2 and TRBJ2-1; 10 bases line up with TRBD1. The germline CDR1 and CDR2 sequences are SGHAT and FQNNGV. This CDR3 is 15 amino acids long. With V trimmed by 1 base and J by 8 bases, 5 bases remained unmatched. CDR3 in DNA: TGTGCCAGCAGCTTAGTTCGGGACAGGGGCGATGAGCAGTTCTTC. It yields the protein CASSLVRDRGDEQFF. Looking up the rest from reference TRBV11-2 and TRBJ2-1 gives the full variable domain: EAGVAQSPRYKIIEKRQSVAFWCNPISGHATLYWYQQILGQGPKLLIQFQNNGVVDDSQLPKDRFSAERLKGVDSTLKIQPAKLEDSAVYLCASSLVRDRGDEQFFGPGTRLTVL.

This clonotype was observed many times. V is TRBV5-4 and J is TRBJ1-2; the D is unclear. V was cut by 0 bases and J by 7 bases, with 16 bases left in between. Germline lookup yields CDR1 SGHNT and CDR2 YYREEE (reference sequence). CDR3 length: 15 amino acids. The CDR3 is CASSLVGRTSGGYTF. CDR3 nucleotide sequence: TGTGCCAGCAGCTTGGTTGGACGGACGAGCGGTGGCTACACCTTC. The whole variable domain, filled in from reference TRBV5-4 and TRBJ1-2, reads ETGVTQSPTHLIKTRGQQVTLRCSSQSGHNTVSWYQQALGQGPQFIFQYYREEENGRGNFPPRFSGLQFPNYSSELNVNALELDDSALYLCASSLVGRTSGGYTFGSGTRLTVV.